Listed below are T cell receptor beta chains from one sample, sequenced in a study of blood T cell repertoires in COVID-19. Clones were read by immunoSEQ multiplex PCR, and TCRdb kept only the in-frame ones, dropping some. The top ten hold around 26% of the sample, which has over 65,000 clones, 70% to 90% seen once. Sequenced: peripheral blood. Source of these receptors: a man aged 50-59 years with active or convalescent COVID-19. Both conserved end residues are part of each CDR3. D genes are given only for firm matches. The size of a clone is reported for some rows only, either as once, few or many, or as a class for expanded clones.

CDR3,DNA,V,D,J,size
CSVGRADTEAFF,TGCAGCGTTGGCAGGGCCGACACTGAAGCTTTCTTT,TRBV29-1,.,TRBJ1-1,.
CASSLTHPGKETQYF,TGTGCCAGCAGTTTAACCCACCCGGGGAAAGAGACCCAGTACTTC,TRBV27,.,TRBJ2-5,.
CASSITGAPLSNQPQHF,TGTGCCAGTAGTATAACAGGGGCCCCCCTCAGCAATCAGCCCCAGCATTTT,TRBV19,TRBD1,TRBJ1-5,few
CATKNRPNQPQHF,TGTGCCACCAAGAACAGGCCCAATCAGCCCCAGCATTTT,TRBV15,.,TRBJ1-5,.
CASSPGQGNYEQYF,TGCGCCAGCAGCCCCGGACAGGGAAATTACGAGCAGTACTTC,TRBV5-1,TRBD1,TRBJ2-7,few
CASSSLELAGLDTQYF,TGCGCCAGCAGCTCCCTGGAACTAGCGGGATTAGATACGCAGTATTTT,TRBV5-1,TRBD2,TRBJ2-3,once
CASSFLAGTDTQYF,TGTGCCAGCAGTTTTCTAGCGGGCACAGATACGCAGTATTTT,TRBV28,TRBD2,TRBJ2-3,.
CASNSMFGGELFF,TGTGCCAGCAACTCGATGTTCGGCGGGGAGCTGTTTTTT,TRBV11-2,.,TRBJ2-2,.
CASEGAARYTGELFF,TGTGCCAGCGAGGGAGCAGCGAGATACACCGGGGAGCTGTTTTTT,TRBV2,.,TRBJ2-2,.
CASSYSFKNTEAFF,TGTGCCAGCAGTTACTCATTTAAGAACACTGAAGCTTTCTTT,TRBV6-5,.,TRBJ1-1,once
CASSLAGGKINTGELFF,TGTGCCAGCAGCTTAGCAGGGGGGAAAATTAACACCGGGGAGCTGTTTTTT,TRBV11-2,.,TRBJ2-2,.
CASSLVVGGASSYEQYF,TGTGCCAGCAGCTTGGTGGTTGGCGGGGCCTCCTCCTACGAGCAGTACTTC,TRBV7-7,.,TRBJ2-7,.
CASRAGVRVTEAFF,TGTGCCAGCAGGGCGGGGGTAAGGGTGACTGAAGCTTTCTTT,TRBV14,.,TRBJ1-1,few
CASSHRGLGGGNINEQYF,TGCGCCAGCAGCCACCGAGGACTTGGGGGAGGGAATATCAACGAGCAGTACTTC,TRBV4-1,TRBD2,TRBJ2-7,.
CASRDRVRETQYF,TGTGCCAGCAGGGACAGGGTTCGAGAGACCCAGTACTTC,TRBV25-1,TRBD1,TRBJ2-5,.
CASRETDRGITEAFF,TGTGCCAGCAGGGAGACGGACAGGGGAATTACTGAAGCTTTCTTT,TRBV2,TRBD1,TRBJ1-1,.
CASAPGGRGQARSYEQYF,TGTGCTAGTGCCCCGGGGGGCAGGGGGCAAGCAAGGTCCTACGAGCAGTACTTC,TRBV12-5,.,TRBJ2-7,few
CASSLVGTRVTGELFF,TGCGCCAGCAGCTTGGTCGGGACTAGGGTCACCGGGGAGCTGTTTTTT,TRBV5-1,TRBD2,TRBJ2-2,.
CASSQERLTVSGNTIYF,TGCGCCAGCAGCCAAGAGAGGTTGACAGTCTCTGGAAACACCATATATTTT,TRBV4-1,.,TRBJ1-3,once
CSVSGQYNTEAFF,TGCAGCGTCTCCGGACAGTACAACACTGAAGCTTTCTTT,TRBV29-1,.,TRBJ1-1,.
CASSRGLAGEQFF,TGTGCCAGCAGCCGAGGACTAGCGGGTGAGCAGTTCTTC,TRBV6-2/TRBV6-3,TRBD2,TRBJ2-1,.
CASSPLTGGEAFF,TGTGCCAGCAGCCCGCTAACAGGGGGTGAAGCTTTCTTT,TRBV11-2,TRBD1,TRBJ1-1,.
CASSLMTGSSYNEQFF,TGCGCCAGCAGCCTAATGACGGGGAGCTCCTACAATGAGCAGTTCTTC,TRBV5-1,.,TRBJ2-1,.
CASSLGQGTEAFF,TGTGCCAGCAGCTTGGGACAGGGCACTGAAGCTTTCTTT,TRBV7-6,TRBD1,TRBJ1-1,.
CASSSFTGVQGANEQYF,TGTGCCAGCAGTTCTTTCACTGGGGTACAGGGGGCGAACGAGCAGTACTTC,TRBV28,TRBD1,TRBJ2-7,.
CASSNLQTGAFTPLHF,TGTGCCAGTAGTAACTTGCAGACAGGGGCGTTTACACCCCTCCACTTT,TRBV19,TRBD1,TRBJ1-6,.
CASNPGQSNSPLHF,TGTGCCAGTAATCCGGGACAGAGTAATTCACCCCTCCACTTT,TRBV2,TRBD1,TRBJ1-6,once
CASSRTGEEYEQYF,TGTGCCAGCAGTCGAACAGGGGAGGAATACGAGCAGTACTTC,TRBV2,.,TRBJ2-7,.
CASSLGQVSTEAFF,TGCGCCAGCAGCTTGGGGCAGGTTTCCACTGAAGCTTTCTTT,TRBV5-1,.,TRBJ1-1,.
CASKTDSFTDTQYF,TGTGCCAGCAAAACCGACAGTTTCACAGATACGCAGTATTTT,TRBV6-4,.,TRBJ2-3,.
CASSEERGVAEAFF,TGTGCCAGCAGTGAAGAGCGCGGGGTCGCTGAAGCTTTCTTT,TRBV6-1,.,TRBJ1-1,.